This entry lists 21 T cell receptor beta chains sequenced from one sample in a study of blood T cell repertoires in COVID-19. TCRdb's copy holds only in-frame clones and misses some; the assay was immunoSEQ multiplex PCR. Of about 400,000 clones in the sample, around nine tenths were seen once. Sequenced input: peripheral blood. All receptors come from a woman aged 25 to 39 with acute or convalescent COVID-19.

This clone was recorded a few times. V and J are TRBV19 and TRBJ1-2; TRBD1 aligns across 11 bases. The ends lost 4 bases at V and 3 bases at J; junction bases unmatched: 10. The CDR3 runs to 17 residues. In germline, CDR1 is LNHDA, CDR2 SQIVND (reference sequence). The DNA for the CDR3 is TGTGCCAGTAGTACCTCTTTTGGACAGGGGGCCTACTATGGCTACACCTTC. As protein: CASSTSFGQGAYYGYTF.

This clone was recorded once. The rearrangement links TRBV18 to TRBJ1-1; D might be TRBD1 (5 bases). The CDR3 covers 16 residues. The V end was cut by 5 bases, the J end by 0 bases, with 16 bases between. The germline V gene encodes CDR1 KGHSH and CDR2 LQKENI. For the CDR3, the DNA is TGTGCCAGCTCAGAATCTACAGGAGTTATGAACACTGAAGCTTTCTTT. Residues: CASSESTGVMNTEAFF.

CDR3 protein: CASSFSQEGLANYGYTF. The CDR3 region has the DNA TGTGCCAGCAGTTTCTCCCAAGAGGGCTTAGCTAACTATGGCTACACCTTC. The V gene is TRBV27, the J gene TRBJ1-2; D uncertain. Deletions cut 3 bases from V and 0 bases from J, with 17 bases between. CDR3 length: 17 amino acids. Germline values: CDR1 MNHEY, CDR2 SMNVEV (reference sequence).

This sequence joins TRBV11-2 and TRBJ1-5; D might be TRBD1 (5 bases). The CDR3 is made up of 15 amino acids. V lost 1 base, J lost 0 bases, and 7 bases lay in between. Germline lookup yields CDR1 SGHAT and CDR2 FQNNGV. The CDR3 reads CASSLGDYSNQPQHF. CDR3 DNA sequence: TGTGCCAGCAGCTTAGGGGACTATAGCAATCAGCCCCAGCATTTT.

The J gene is TRBJ1-5, the V gene TRBV20-1; weak D call: TRBD1 (5 bases). The V and J ends lost 3 bases and 7 bases respectively, with 16 bases between them. The CDR3 spans 14 residues. Germline values: CDR1 DFQATT, CDR2 SNEGSKA (reference sequence). The CDR3 DNA sequence: TGCAGTGCTAGTTTTCAGGGTGAAAGGCAGCCCCAGCATTTT. Translation gives CSASFQGERQPQHF.

This chain uses TRBV29-1 with TRBJ1-4; TRBD1 aligns across 7 bases. The CDR3 has 13 amino acids. Germline CDR1 is SQVTM and CDR2 is ANQGSEA. V gave up 7 bases and J gave up 6 bases; unmatched junction bases: 8. CDR3 sequence: CSGKRGRDEKLFF. The CDR3 bases are TGCAGCGGGAAGAGGGGGCGGGATGAAAAACTGTTTTTT.

This rearrangement joins TRBV30 to TRBJ1-5; 8 bases line up with TRBD1. CDR3 length: 14 residues. V lost 0 bases, J lost 5 bases, and 3 bases stayed unmatched. CDR1 GTSNPN and CDR2 SVGIG come from the germline V gene (reference sequence). The CDR3 coding sequence is TGTGCCTGGAGTGTATCCAGGGGGCATCAGCCCCAGCATTTT. The encoded protein is CAWSVSRGHQPQHF. Looking up the rest from reference TRBV30 and TRBJ1-5 gives the full variable domain: SQTIHQWPATLVQPVGSPLSLECTVEGTSNPNLYWYRQAAGRGLQLLFYSVGIGQISSEVPQNLSASRPQDRQFILSSKKLLLSDSGFYLCAWSVSRGHQPQHFGDGTRLSIL.

V gene TRBV4-1 combines with J gene TRBJ2-1; 8 nucleotides agree with TRBD2. Trimming removed 4 bases from V and 7 bases from J; junction bases left unmatched: 9. CDR3 length: 15 residues. Germline V CDR1 and CDR2: MGHRA, YSYEKL. CDR3 coding DNA: TGCGCCAGCAGCCCGGGACTAGGAGGATGGAATGAGCAGTTCTTC. Translation gives CASSPGLGGWNEQFF.

The chain couples TRBV5-1 to TRBJ2-1, with 8 bases fitting TRBD1. With V trimmed by 3 bases and J by 2 bases, 10 bases remained unmatched. Germline-derived CDR1 and CDR2 are SGHRS and YFSETQ. The CDR3 has 17 residues. In DNA, the CDR3 is TGCGCCAGCAGCTGGAATCAGGGGGCGGCGGCCTACAATGAGCAGTTCTTC. Residues: CASSWNQGAAAYNEQFF.

The genes are TRBV9 and TRBJ1-2; 9 bases map to TRBD1. The CDR3 is 16 residues long. Trimming at V came to 3 bases and at J to 6 bases, leaving 12 bases not matched to a gene. Germline V gene data show CDR1 as SGDLS and CDR2 as YYNGEE. CDR3 sequence: CASSDLVAGTGNGYTF. The CDR3 nucleotides read TGTGCCAGCAGCGATCTTGTAGCCGGGACAGGGAATGGCTACACCTTC.

The gene calls are TRBV30 and TRBJ1-1; a weak D match, TRBD1 (5 bases). Trimming took off 5 bases at V and 8 bases at J, with 12 bases between the two ends. Germline-derived CDR1 and CDR2 are GTSNPN and SVGIG (reference sequence). CDR3 size: 11 residues. This chain's CDR3 is CAWGTGDEAFF. The DNA for the CDR3 is TGTGCCTGGGGGACGGGTGACGAAGCTTTCTTT.

V gene TRBV2 combines with J gene TRBJ2-7, with 10 positions matching TRBD1. Germline CDR1 reads SNHLY; CDR2 reads FYNNEI. V dropped 7 bases and J dropped 6; count of bases not matched to a gene: 12. The CDR3 spans 15 residues. The CDR3 here is CASTPMSGQGIEQYF. Here the CDR3 DNA reads TGTGCCAGCACCCCCATGTCGGGACAGGGGATCGAGCAGTACTTC.

The chain joins TRBV30 to TRBJ2-3; TRBD1 aligns across 9 bases. The J segment lost 4 bases and the V segment lost 4 bases, leaving 3 bases of the junction unmatched. The CDR3 has 13 residues. Germline loops: CDR1 GTSNPN, CDR2 SVGIG (reference sequence). The CDR3 spells CAWNRGQADTQYF. The CDR3 nucleotides read TGTGCCTGGAACAGGGGGCAAGCAGATACGCAGTATTTT.

This chain connects TRBV28 to TRBJ1-5; D is perhaps TRBD1 (6 bases). The CDR3 has 14 amino acids. Germline loops: CDR1 MDHEN, CDR2 SYDVKM. Between the trimmed V and J ends, which lost 2 bases and 4 bases, there was a span of 9 bases. The CDR3, as DNA: TGTGCCAGCAGTTTAGTGGACAGAAATCAGCCCCAGCATTTT. Translation gives CASSLVDRNQPQHF.

The chain links TRBV12-3 or TRBV12-4 to TRBJ2-7, with 9 bases fitting TRBD1. The CDR3 loop spans 13 amino acids. V was clipped by 4 bases and J by 3 bases; unmatched bases: 1. The CDR3 sequence: CASSWGQGYEQYF. For the CDR3, the DNA is TGTGCCAGCAGTTGGGGACAGGGCTACGAGCAGTACTTC.

The chain combines TRBV4-2 with TRBJ1-2; TRBD1 is a possible D gene (5 bases). V lost 0 bases to trimming and J lost 4 bases, with 12 bases between them. The CDR3 is 15 residues long. Looked up from germline, CDR1 is LGHNA and CDR2 is YNFKEQ. The CDR3 DNA sequence: TGTGCCAGCAGCCAAGACCCCCAGGGTAGCTATGGCTACACCTTC. It specifies CASSQDPQGSYGYTF.

The chain employs TRBV28 and TRBJ2-1, with 7 bases fitting TRBD1. The CDR3 is made up of 16 amino acids. Germline lookup yields CDR1 MDHEN and CDR2 SYDVKM. J lost 4 bases, V lost 6 bases, and 12 bases had no gene match. The CDR3 DNA sequence: TGTGCCAGCAGGGGTGGTTGGCAGGGGGAGTACAATGAGCAGTTCTTC. This translates into CASRGGWQGEYNEQFF.

This clone occurred once. The V gene is TRBV20-1, the J gene TRBJ2-5; D gene unclear. This CDR3 contains 13 residues. V was shortened by 3 bases and J by 2 bases, with 10 bases between the two germline ends. CDR1 and CDR2 (germline): DFQATT, SNEGSKA (reference sequence). The CDR3 coding sequence is TGCAGTGCTAGTCCCTCCTCGCAAGAGACCCAGTACTTC. Its protein is CSASPSSQETQYF.

V is TRBV30 and J is TRBJ2-2; possibly TRBD1 for D (6 bases). The CDR3 is 14 residues long. Germline CDR1 reads GTSNPN; CDR2 reads SVGIG (reference sequence). Trimming took 5 bases from V and 1 from J, leaving 11 bases between them. In nucleotides, the CDR3 is TGTGCCTGGCCGGGACATATGAACACCGGGGAGCTGTTTTTT. As protein: CAWPGHMNTGELFF.

The chain links TRBV6-5 to TRBJ2-5; 8 bases map to TRBD1. V lost 6 bases, J lost 2 bases, and 2 bases stayed unmatched. The CDR3 covers 13 residues. Looked up from germline, CDR1 is MNHEY and CDR2 is SVGAGI. CDR3 DNA sequence: TGTGCCAGCAGAGGACAGGGACAAGAGACCCAGTACTTC. Encoded protein: CASRGQGQETQYF.

This chain connects TRBV9 to TRBJ2-1; possible D gene TRBD2, 5 bases. Germline assignment: CDR1 SGDLS and CDR2 YYNGEE. The CDR3 contains 13 residues. The ends were cut back, 8 bases at V and 8 bases at J, with 17 bases in the middle. The CDR3 region is CASNPGSGDEQFF. The CDR3 coding sequence is TGTGCCAGTAACCCGGGGTCTGGGGATGAGCAGTTCTTC. The variable domain in full, with the rest retrieved from reference TRBV9 and TRBJ2-1, is DSGVTQTPKHLITATGQRVTLRCSPRSGDLSVYWYQQSLDQGLQFLIQYYNGEERAKGNILERFSAQQFPDLHSELNLSSLELGDSALYFCASNPGSGDEQFFGPGTRLTVL.